One and the same sample provided the 19 T cell receptor beta chains below, sequenced in a study of identical twins. MiXCR, run by TCRdb on the 5' RACE reads, gives a single entry per CDR3 protein. The sample yields approximately 240,000 distinct CDR3 sequences, over 11% seen once. Sequencing was done on a sample of memory (CD45RO+) T cells sorted from blood. Receptors were obtained from a woman between 18 and 29 years old in good health.

In this sample, this clonotype is medium-sized. This chain uses TRBV6-2 or TRBV6-3 with TRBJ2-2; D unclear. Germline V gives CDR1 MNHEY, CDR2 SVGEGT. The CDR3 is 15 residues long. The V end lost 2 bases, the J end lost 8 bases, and 15 bases lay between the germline ends. CDR3 in DNA: TGTGCCAGCAGTTACCGGCGAGCCTCGGCGGGGGAGCTGTTTTTT. Translating gives CASSYRRASAGELFF.

Many counts were recorded for this clonotype. This chain uses TRBV24-1 with TRBJ2-3; no clear D. This CDR3 has 12 amino acids. CDR1 KGHDR and CDR2 SFDVKD come from the germline V gene. V gave up 6 bases and J gave up 7 bases, with 10 bases separating them. The CDR3, as DNA: TGTGCCACCAGTTCGTCGGAGAATACGCAGTATTTT. It codes for CATSSSENTQYF.

There are a few counts of this clonotype. One end of the junction varies from germline; a read error may be responsible. The chain has TRBV27 and TRBJ1-2; 7 bases are shared with TRBD1. The length of the CDR3 is 14 residues. The germline V gene has CDR1 MNHEY and CDR2 SMNVEV (reference sequence). CDR3 residues: CASGFVLQGRGYTF. The CDR3 bases are TGTGCCAGCGGTTTTGTCTTACAGGGGAGGGGCTACACCTTC.

The chain couples TRBV12-3 or TRBV12-4 to TRBJ2-1; 9 bases agree with TRBD2. V was pared by 2 bases and J by 3 bases, with 5 bases of the junction left unmatched. This CDR3 spans 16 amino acids. The CDR3 coding sequence is TGTGCCAGCAGTTTAAGGACTAGCGCAGTCTACAATGAGCAGTTCTTC. Protein: CASSLRTSAVYNEQFF.

This clonotype was seen a few times. The rearrangement uses TRBV10-1 and TRBJ2-1, with TRBD2 identical over 9 bases. The V gene end was trimmed by 0 bases and the J gene end by 10 bases; junction bases not matched to a gene: 4. The CDR3 sequence is 14 residues long. Germline loops: CDR1 WNHNN, CDR2 SYGVQD (reference sequence). In nucleotides, the CDR3 is TGCGCCAGCAGTGAGTCCCGGCGGGAGGGGGAGCAGTTCTTC. This gives the protein CASSESRREGEQFF.

This clonotype was found a few times. The V call is TRBV18, the J call TRBJ2-7; D ambiguous. CDR3 length: 14 residues. V lost 0 bases to trimming and J lost 0 bases, with 6 bases between them. The germline CDR1 and CDR2 sequences are KGHSH and LQKENI. CDR3 DNA: TGTGCCAGCTCACCACCGTTAGGCTCCTACGAGCAGTACTTC. Translated, it gives CASSPPLGSYEQYF.

This clonotype was detected many times. V gene TRBV5-6 combines with J gene TRBJ1-1, with D unresolved. CDR1 and CDR2 (germline): SGHDT, YYEEEE. CDR3 length equals 14 residues. The V and J ends lost 3 bases and 1 base respectively, with 10 bases between them. CDR3 protein: CASSWRAANTEAFF. The CDR3 region has the DNA TGTGCCAGCAGCTGGAGGGCAGCGAACACTGAAGCTTTCTTT. Filled out from reference TRBV5-6 and TRBJ1-1, the complete variable domain reads DAGVTQSPTHLIKTRGQQVTLRCSPKSGHDTVSWYQQALGQGPQFIFQYYEEEERQRGNFPDRFSGHQFPNYSSELNVNALLLGDSALYLCASSWRAANTEAFFGQGTRLTVV.

J is TRBJ2-1 and V is TRBV5-6; tentative D call: TRBD1 (5 bases). V lost 1 base and J lost 8, with 13 bases in between. Germline lookup yields CDR1 SGHDT and CDR2 YYEEEE. The CDR3 sequence is 14 residues long. CDR3 residues: CASSLISRDDEQFF. The DNA of the CDR3 is TGTGCCAGCAGCTTGATATCCAGGGATGATGAGCAGTTCTTC.

This clonotype was seen a few times. CDR3 nucleotide sequence: TGTGCCAGCAGCTTGGGACGGGGTTACTCCTACGAGCAGTACTTC. It specifies CASSLGRGYSYEQYF. This sequence joins TRBV5-4 and TRBJ2-7, with D possibly matching TRBD2 (5 bases). CDR1 and CDR2 from the germline V gene are SGHNT and YYREEE (reference sequence). Between the trimmed V and J ends, which lost 0 bases and 0 bases, there was a span of 10 bases. The CDR3 contains 15 residues.

The V call is TRBV3-1, the J call TRBJ1-2, with D maybe TRBD1 (6 bases). The CDR3 sequence is 16 residues long. Germline values: CDR1 LGHDT, CDR2 YNNKEL (reference sequence). V was cut by 4 bases and J by 5 bases, with 20 bases left in between. CDR3 loop: CASSLTYGGGGYGYTF. The CDR3 DNA follows: TGTGCCAGCAGCCTGACATATGGAGGGGGAGGATATGGCTACACCTTC.

The rearrangement joins TRBV7-3 to TRBJ2-6; D could derive from TRBD1 or TRBD2 (6 bases each). Germline V gene sequence: CDR1 SGHTA, CDR2 FQGTGA. Trimming shortened V by 5 bases and J by 2 bases, and 16 bases separated the two germline ends. The CDR3 is made up of 17 amino acids. CDR3 amino acids: CASSVTMGGTGANVLTF. Written as DNA, the CDR3 is TGTGCCAGCAGCGTCACGATGGGGGGCACTGGGGCCAACGTCCTGACTTTC.

The sample holds a few counts of this clonotype. The chain employs TRBV3-1 and TRBJ1-2, with 9 bases lining up with TRBD1. Germline V gene sequence: CDR1 LGHDT, CDR2 YNNKEL (reference sequence). This CDR3 comprises 16 residues. V lost 0 bases and J lost 2; bases outside the gene matches: 4. CDR3 DNA sequence: TGTGCCAGCAGCCAAGACCAAGGGACAGGGAACTATGGCTACACCTTC. It encodes CASSQDQGTGNYGYTF. Full variable domain (outside the CDR3, taken from reference TRBV3-1 and TRBJ1-2): DTAVSQTPKYLVTQMGNDKSIKCEQNLGHDTMYWYKQDSKKFLKIMFSYNNKELIINETVPNRFSPKSPDKAHLNLHINSLELGDSAVYFCASSQDQGTGNYGYTFGSGTRLTVV.

This clonotype came up a few times. The chain has TRBV21-1 and TRBJ2-7; the table's TRBD1 call for D was not verified on the DNA. TRBV21-1 is recorded as a pseudogene. This CDR3 region has 14 residues. The CDR3, as DNA: TGTGCCAGCAGCCGCTCCGGGTTGGGTTACGAGCAGTACTTC. It encodes CASSRSGLGYEQYF.

The V call is TRBV12-3 or TRBV12-4, the J call TRBJ2-1; TRBD2 matches at 13 bases. With V trimmed by 6 bases and J by 16 bases, 18 bases remained unmatched. This CDR3 spans 16 amino acids. The CDR3 sequence is CASSTMGLAGNRAKFF. CDR3 sequence (DNA): TGTGCCAGCAGCACGATGGGACTAGCGGGAAACCGGGCAAAATTCTTC.

This clonotype was detected ten times or more. This chain links TRBV5-1 with TRBJ2-7, with D possibly TRBD2 on 6 matching bases. This CDR3 is built from 14 residues. Germline V lookup: CDR1 SGHRS, CDR2 YFSETQ. Trimming took 4 bases from V and 2 from J, leaving 13 bases between them. CDR3 sequence: CASSPGLGTYEQYF. The CDR3 DNA sequence: TGCGCCAGCAGCCCGGGACTGGGGACCTACGAGCAGTACTTC. The entire variable domain, with the rest obtained from reference TRBV5-1 and TRBJ2-7, is as follows: KAGVTQTPRYLIKTRGQQVTLSCSPISGHRSVSWYQQTPGQGLQFLFEYFSETQRNKGNFPGRFSGRQFSNSRSEMNVSTLELGDSALYLCASSPGLGTYEQYFGPGTRLTVT.

The rearrangement links TRBV2 to TRBJ2-7; maybe TRBD2 (5 bases). The CDR3 is made up of 15 amino acids. The ends were cut back, 4 bases at V and 2 bases at J, with 15 bases in the middle. The V gene's germline CDR1 is SNHLY and CDR2 FYNNEI. CDR3 protein: CASSAQTTATYEQYF. CDR3 nucleotide sequence: TGTGCCAGCAGTGCGCAGACTACGGCCACCTACGAGCAGTACTTC.

This clonotype was detected a few times. The chain recombines TRBV7-7 with TRBJ2-2; D unclear. Germline CDR1 SSHAT, CDR2 FNYEAQ (reference sequence). The CDR3 has 13 residues. V was pared by 1 base and J by 4 bases, with 4 bases between. This CDR3 reads CASSLGATGELFF. The DNA for the CDR3 is TGTGCCAGCAGCTTAGGAGCCACCGGGGAGCTGTTTTTT. Supplemented by reference TRBV7-7 and TRBJ2-2, the full variable domain reads GAGVSQSPRYKVTKRGQDVTLRCDPISSHATLYWYQQALGQGPEFLTYFNYEAQPDKSGLPSDRFSAERPEGSISTLTIQRTEQRDSAMYRCASSLGATGELFFGEGSRLTVL.

This clonotype has a handful of counts. The V and J genes are TRBV12-3 or TRBV12-4 and TRBJ1-3; 8 nucleotides align to TRBD1. The CDR3 totals 16 residues. V shed 7 bases, J shed 3 bases, and the junction held 11 bases outside the gene matches. The CDR3 spells CASTQTGERFGNTIYF. CDR3 bases: TGTGCCAGCACTCAGACAGGGGAAAGATTTGGAAACACCATATATTTT.

This clonotype was found many times. This chain joins TRBV2 and TRBJ2-5; 8 nucleotides line up with TRBD2. Looked up from germline, CDR1 is SNHLY and CDR2 is FYNNEI. V lost 4 bases to trimming and J lost 5 bases; unmatched junction nucleotides: 6. CDR3 length: 14 amino acids. The CDR3 nucleotides are TGTGCCAGCAGTGTCCGTTCTAGCGGGGAGACCCAGTACTTC. Translated, it gives CASSVRSSGETQYF.